The 28 T cell receptor beta chains below were found in one sample sequenced in a study of tissue T cells after allogeneic stem cell transplantation (dated by TCRdb to 2022 to 2024). Libraries were constructed by the immunoSEQ multiplex PCR assay. The table was pulled from immuneACCESS by TCRdb, which kept in-frame rearrangements only. Such tables lose some clones; where checked, under half of the loss comes from unresolved V genes, and the rest has no known cause. The sample yields approximately 9,000 clones; around 33% were counted once. The top ten hold around 5.1% of the sample. The meaning of the sample's time point label: mouse harvest day 14 after allogeneic transplant. Each mouse graft consisted of 10^7 T-cell-depleted bone marrow cells plus 10^6 splenic CD5+ T cells and was given by tail vein injection. The sequenced sample consisted of skin. These receptors were taken from a female BALB/c mouse given C57BL/6 T cells with graft-versus-host disease after an allogeneic hematopoietic cell transplant.

Worth noting for this clone: Genes and germline come from the mouse. The CDR3 end is not reached by the read, which stops 1 residue before it; the germline J gene fills it in. The genes are TRBV26 and TRBJ1-6; a weak D match, TRBD1 (6 bases). TRBJ1-6 is flagged as an ORF with uncertain function. The CDR3 has 14 residues. With 4 bases removed from V and 4 bases from J, the gap between germline ends came to 8 bases. Germline loops: CDR1 KGHPV, CDR2 FQNQEV (reference sequence). The CDR3 is CASSRDIYNSPLYF. Incomplete CDR3 DNA: TGTGCCAGCAGTCGGGACATATATAATTCGCCCCTCTAC.

There are a few counts of this clone. Mouse names are used for the genes. With the read ending 1 residue before the CDR3 end, the germline J gene is used to fill in that end. The chain couples TRBV19 to TRBJ1-1, with TRBD1 matching 7 bases. Germline V CDR1 and CDR2: FNHDT, SITEND (reference sequence). CDR3 length equals 12 residues. Germline trimming cut 2 bases from V and 7 bases from J; bases unmatched to any gene: 2. The CDR3: CASSMGDREVFF. CDR3 DNA (partial): TGTGCCAGCAGTATGGGGGACAGAGAAGTCTTC.

About this clone itself: Gene names and germline refer to mouse. The CDR3 end falls 1 residue outside the read, so it is completed with the germline J gene. The V and J genes are TRBV31 and TRBJ2-3; D ambiguous. The V end lost 0 bases, the J end lost 0 bases, and 10 bases lay between the germline ends. The CDR3 totals 15 residues. Germline V gives CDR1 GKSSPN, CDR2 SITVG. The covered CDR3 bases are TGTGCCTGGAGTCTACGGGGTTCTAGTGCAGAAACGCTGTAT. The encoded protein is CAWSLRGSSAETLY. The CDR3 reads in full as CAWSLRGSSAETLYF.

This clone has only a few counts. The listed genes are named as in mouse. Read data end 1 residue before the CDR3 end; the end is taken from the germline J gene. The genes are TRBV13-1 and TRBJ1-2; D is possibly TRBD1 (5 bases). V was trimmed by 0 bases and J by 0 bases, leaving 6 bases between them. The CDR3 is made up of 14 amino acids. Germline CDR1 and CDR2: NSHNY and SYGAGN. CDR3 amino acids: CASSDAGTNSDYTF. The sequenced CDR3 bases are TGTGCCAGCAGTGATGCAGGGACAAACTCCGACTACACC.

This clone is medium-sized. The gene names here belong to mouse. The read comes to an end 1 residue before the CDR3 does, leaving the germline J gene to fill in the end. The V call is TRBV19, the J call TRBJ1-4, with D hard to call. The CDR3 is 13 amino acids. The V gene lost 7 bases and the J gene lost 1 base, with 8 bases spanning the gap. Germline CDR1 and CDR2: FNHDT and SITEND (reference sequence). The CDR3 sequence is CASSRNSNERLFF. Incomplete CDR3 DNA: TGTGCCAGCTCTCGAAATTCCAACGAAAGATTATTT.

In the case of this clone: Each gene name is a mouse one. The CDR3 end is not reached by the read, which stops 1 residue before it; the germline J gene fills it in. This chain uses TRBV2 with TRBJ2-2; TRBD2 matches 8 bases. V trimming: 0 bases; J trimming: 1 base; junction bases outside the gene matches: 4. CDR1 LGHNA and CDR2 YSYQKL come from the germline V gene. The CDR3 is 17 residues long. The CDR3 spells CASSQDGLGGNTGQLYF. The part of the CDR3 DNA that was read is TGTGCCAGCAGCCAAGATGGTCTGGGGGGAAACACCGGGCAGCTCTAC.

A note on this clone: Gene names follow the mouse nomenclature. The sequenced fragment ends 1 residue before the CDR3 boundary, so the rest is inferred from the germline J gene. The chain is built from TRBV12-1 and TRBJ2-5; 8 positions match TRBD2. Germline V lookup: CDR1 SGHSN, CDR2 HYEKVE. V shed 0 bases, J shed 5 bases, and the junction held 0 bases outside the gene matches. This CDR3 is built from 13 residues. CDR3 loop: CASSLLGGDTQYF. Partial CDR3 DNA: TGTGCCAGCTCTCTCCTGGGGGGAGACACCCAGTAC.

On this clone: Any gene name here is a mouse gene name. Read sequence stops 1 residue before the CDR3 end, and the germline J gene provides the missing end. V and J are TRBV3 and TRBJ2-1, with a possible D match to TRBD1 (6 bases). Trimming shortened V by 1 base and J by 1 base, and 8 bases separated the two germline ends. CDR1 is SNHLY, CDR2 FYNGKV, per germline (reference sequence). This CDR3 region has 15 residues. CDR3 region: CASSLGQGNYAEQFF. CDR3 bases read: TGTGCCAGCAGCTTAGGTCAGGGGAACTATGCTGAGCAGTTC. Complete variable domain (other parts from reference TRBV3 and TRBJ2-1): GPKVLQIPSHQIIDMGQMVTLNCDPVSNHLYFYWYKQILGQQMEFLVNFYNGKVMEKSKLFKDQFSVERPDGSYFTLKIQPTALEDSAVYFCASSLGQGNYAEQFFGPGTRLTVL.

As concerns this clone: The genes and germline here are from mouse. The read terminates 1 residue before the CDR3 end, so the remaining end is supplied by the germline J gene. V usage is TRBV3 and J usage is TRBJ2-2; 10 bases are shared with TRBD2. This CDR3 is built from 15 residues. The germline V gene has CDR1 SNHLY and CDR2 FYNGKV (reference sequence). With 4 bases clipped from V and 3 bases from J, the junction kept 2 bases outside the gene matches. The CDR3 loop is CASSSGTGDTGQLYF. The sequenced part of the CDR3 DNA is TGTGCCAGCAGCTCCGGGACTGGGGACACCGGGCAGCTCTAC.

In regard to this clone: The gene symbols are mouse symbols. The read is 1 residue too short to cover the CDR3 end, so that end is filled in from the germline J gene. The chain recombines TRBV26 with TRBJ1-6, with D possibly being TRBD1 (5 bases). TRBJ1-6 is annotated as an ORF whose role is uncertain. The CDR3 is made up of 13 amino acids. Germline assignment: CDR1 KGHPV and CDR2 FQNQEV (reference sequence). With 6 bases removed from V and 8 bases from J, the gap between germline ends came to 11 bases. CDR3 region: CASSLREDSPLYF. Partial CDR3 DNA: TGTGCCAGCAGCCTCAGGGAGGATTCGCCCCTCTAC.

Regarding this clone: Genes here carry mouse names. The CDR3 is cut off 1 residue early in the read; its end comes from the germline J gene. The V gene is TRBV13-3, the J gene TRBJ2-7; 8 bases are shared with TRBD2. CDR1 and CDR2 from the germline V gene are NNHDY and SYVADS. The V and J ends lost 5 bases and 4 bases, in that order; junction bases with no gene match: 8. This CDR3 is 14 amino acids long. CDR3 in amino acids: CASRQLGVQYEQYF. The CDR3 DNA, read in part, is TGTGCCAGCAGACAACTGGGGGTCCAATATGAACAGTAC.

This clone is medium-sized within its sample. The gene names given are mouse names. The CDR3 is cut off 1 residue early in the read; its end comes from the germline J gene. The chain has TRBV26 and TRBJ2-4; D is possibly TRBD2 (6 bases). CDR3 length: 14 residues. V lost 2 bases to trimming and J lost 4 bases, with 10 bases between them. CDR1 is KGHPV, CDR2 FQNQEV, per germline (reference sequence). CDR3 bases read: TGTGCCAGCAGTCTGCTCCTGGGGAAAAACACCTTGTAC. Its translation: CASSLLLGKNTLY. The CDR3, in full, reads CASSLLLGKNTLYF.

This clone is a singleton in its sample. All gene names here are mouse names. The CDR3 end is not reached by the read, which stops 1 residue before it; the germline J gene fills it in. The chain combines TRBV13-1 with TRBJ1-6; D ambiguous. TRBJ1-6 is treated as an ORF (open reading frame) with a function not yet certain. V gave up 3 bases and J gave up 0 bases, with 7 bases separating them. Germline CDR1 NSHNY, CDR2 SYGAGN. The CDR3 has 15 amino acids. CDR3 sequence: CASSAQNSYNSPLYF. The CDR3 DNA, read in part, is TGTGCCAGCAGTGCCCAGAATTCCTATAATTCGCCCCTCTAC.

As for this clone: Germline and genes: mouse. The sequenced fragment ends 1 residue before the CDR3 boundary, so the rest is inferred from the germline J gene. The chain uses TRBV26 and TRBJ1-5; D unresolved. Germline CDR1 reads KGHPV; CDR2 reads FQNQEV (reference sequence). Between the trimmed V and J ends, which lost 4 bases and 1 base, there was a span of 5 bases. This CDR3 contains 13 residues. The CDR3 spells CASSPRNNQAPLF. CDR3 DNA (partial): TGTGCCAGCAGTCCACGAAACAACCAGGCTCCGCTT.

This clone was detected only a few times. Gene names denote mouse genes. The read stops 1 residue short of the end of the CDR3; the missing end is completed from the germline J gene. The rearrangement joins TRBV5 to TRBJ1-3; 8 bases map to TRBD1. Per the germline V gene, CDR1 is LGHNA and CDR2 is YNLKQL (reference sequence). Losses at the gene ends were 0 bases for V and 3 bases for J; bases not matched to a gene: 1. CDR3 size: 15 residues. CDR3 DNA, as far as it was read: TGTGCCAGCAGCCAAGAGGGACAGGATGGAAATACGCTCTAT. Translating gives CASSQEGQDGNTLY. Given in full, the CDR3 is CASSQEGQDGNTLYF.

A remark on this clone: Any gene name here is a mouse gene name. The CDR3 goes on 1 residue after the read ends, and that part is filled in from the germline J gene. The chain recombines TRBV3 with TRBJ2-1, with D unresolved. This CDR3 region has 15 residues. Deletions cut 1 base from V and 0 bases from J, with 7 bases between. Looked up from germline, CDR1 is SNHLY and CDR2 is FYNGKV (reference sequence). Incomplete CDR3 DNA: TGTGCCAGCAGCTTAGAGGCAGCTAACTATGCTGAGCAGTTC. Amino acids: CASSLEAANYAEQF. The entire CDR3 protein is CASSLEAANYAEQFF.

A note on this clone: The gene names given are mouse names. The read is 1 residue too short to cover the CDR3 end, so that end is filled in from the germline J gene. The chain is built from TRBV26 and TRBJ2-1; D gene uncertain. V lost 2 bases, J lost 0 bases, and 8 bases lay in between. The CDR3 runs to 15 residues. Germline CDR1 KGHPV, CDR2 FQNQEV (reference sequence). The CDR3 is CASSLPGYNYAEQFF. The sequenced CDR3 bases are TGTGCCAGCAGTCTGCCTGGATATAACTATGCTGAGCAGTTC.

A word on this clone: Gene and germline names: mouse. Read sequence stops 1 residue before the CDR3 end, and the germline J gene provides the missing end. The rearrangement joins TRBV26 to TRBJ2-4; TRBD1 matches 7 bases. CDR1 KGHPV and CDR2 FQNQEV come from the germline V gene (reference sequence). The CDR3 runs to 14 residues. V dropped 3 bases and J dropped 2; count of bases not matched to a gene: 2. The CDR3 region is CASSLDRVQNTLYF. The covered CDR3 bases are TGTGCCAGCAGTCTCGACAGGGTTCAAAACACCTTGTAC.

This clone came up a few times. Mouse gene names apply. The read falls 1 residue short of the CDR3 end, and the missing part is taken from the germline J gene. This chain uses TRBV15 with TRBJ2-5; D unclear. Germline V gene lookup returns CDR1 SGHND and CDR2 FRSKSL. This CDR3 region has 14 residues. V lost 3 bases to trimming and J lost 3 bases, with 10 bases between them. CDR3: CASSFEGGQDTQYF. The sequenced CDR3 bases are TGTGCCAGCAGTTTCGAGGGTGGGCAAGACACCCAGTAC.

This clone was detected only a few times. The listed genes are named as in mouse. The DNA ends 1 residue before the CDR3 does, and the rest of the CDR3 is filled in from the germline J gene. The V and J genes are TRBV31 and TRBJ2-7; unclear D gene. The CDR3 spans 13 residues. V was shortened by 0 bases and J by 0 bases, with 6 bases between the two germline ends. Germline V gene lookup returns CDR1 GKSSPN and CDR2 SITVG. Partial CDR3 DNA: TGTGCCTGGAGTCTAGAACTCTCCTATGAACAGTAC. As protein: CAWSLELSYEQY. The whole CDR3 protein reads CAWSLELSYEQYF.

This clone was detected only a few times. Gene names denote mouse genes. The read falls 1 residue short of the CDR3 end, and the missing part is taken from the germline J gene. This chain connects TRBV26 to TRBJ2-1; 8 nucleotides agree with TRBD2. The germline CDR1 and CDR2 sequences are KGHPV and FQNQEV (reference sequence). There are 15 residues in the CDR3. V lost 8 bases to trimming and J lost 3 bases; unmatched junction nucleotides: 9. CDR3 amino acids: CASARGGRAYAEQFF. CDR3 DNA (partial): TGTGCCAGCGCTCGGGGGGGGCGCGCCTATGCTGAGCAGTTC.

In regard to this clone: Gene and germline names: mouse. The CDR3 end is not reached by the read, which stops 1 residue before it; the germline J gene fills it in. J is TRBJ2-2 and V is TRBV3; D is ambiguous. This CDR3 contains 12 residues. Germline V gene lookup returns CDR1 SNHLY and CDR2 FYNGKV (reference sequence). Between the trimmed V and J ends, which lost 3 bases and 5 bases, there was a span of 4 bases. Incomplete CDR3 DNA: TGTGCCAGCAGCTTGACAACCGGGCAGCTCTAC. It specifies CASSLTTGQLY. The entire CDR3 reads CASSLTTGQLYF.

Concerning this clone: Genes and germline come from the mouse. The missing CDR3 end, 1 residue past where the read stops, is filled in from the germline J gene. The chain carries TRBV13-1 and TRBJ2-7, with 9 bases identical to TRBD1. The germline CDR1 and CDR2 sequences are NSHNY and SYGAGN. The ends lost 5 bases at V and 3 bases at J; junction bases unmatched: 3. The CDR3 extends over 13 amino acids. CDR3: CASSRDRDYEQYF. CDR3 DNA (partial): TGTGCCAGCAGCCGGGACAGGGACTATGAACAGTAC.

In its sample, this clone was seen a few times. The gene names given are mouse names. Coverage ceases 1 residue before the CDR3 finishes, and the germline J gene fills in the end. V is TRBV16 and J is TRBJ2-3; D unclear. Germline CDR1 reads SGHSA; CDR2 reads FRNQAP. V dropped 0 bases and J dropped 2 bases, with 3 bases sitting between them. CDR3 length: 13 amino acids. The DNA read from the CDR3 is TGTGCAAGCAGCTTAGATATTGCAGAAACGCTGTAT. Its protein product is CASSLDIAETLY. The entire CDR3 protein reads CASSLDIAETLYF.

This clone was seen a handful of times. These gene names are mouse names. The observed sequence ends 1 residue before the CDR3 terminus, with the missing tail filled in from the germline J gene. The V gene is TRBV2, the J gene TRBJ2-4, with D unresolved. Trimming shortened V by 3 bases and J by 3 bases, and 4 bases separated the two germline ends. From germline, CDR1 is LGHNA and CDR2 YSYQKL. The CDR3 runs to 12 residues. This CDR3 is CASSHEQNTLYF. The CDR3 bases that were read are TGTGCCAGCAGCCATGAACAAAACACCTTGTAC. The full variable domain, completed using reference TRBV2 and TRBJ2-4, is DPKIIQKPKYLVAVTGSEKILICEQYLGHNAMYWYRQSAKKPLEFMFSYSYQKLMDNQTASSRFQPQSSKKNHLDLQITALKPDDSATYFCASSHEQNTLYFGAGTRLSVL.

This clone occurred a few times. Gene names and germline refer to mouse. The read halts 1 residue ahead of the CDR3 end, with the missing end drawn from the germline J gene. This chain links TRBV20 with TRBJ1-1; TRBD1 matches 8 bases. Germline loops: CDR1 GFQATS, CDR2 STVNSAI. This CDR3 comprises 13 residues. The J segment lost 0 bases and the V segment lost 7 bases, leaving 4 bases of the junction unmatched. The part of the CDR3 DNA that was read is TGTGGTGTCGCACAGGGGGCAAACACAGAAGTCTTC. Translated, it gives CGVAQGANTEVF. The entire CDR3 is CGVAQGANTEVFF.

This clone has only one observation. Gene names refer to mouse genes. The read ends 1 residue shy of where the CDR3 ends; the end is completed using the germline J gene. The V and J genes are TRBV26 and TRBJ1-1; 9 bases map to TRBD1. The V gene end was trimmed by 4 bases and the J gene end by 3 bases; junction bases not matched to a gene: 3. CDR1 is KGHPV and CDR2 is FQNQEV in the germline V gene (reference sequence). The CDR3 runs 14 residues. CDR3 DNA, as far as it was read: TGTGCCAGCAGTCCTACAGGGGGCTACACAGAAGTCTTC. Protein: CASSPTGGYTEVF. The complete CDR3 reads CASSPTGGYTEVFF.

This clone showed up just a few times. The listed genes are named as in mouse. The missing CDR3 end, 1 residue past where the read stops, is filled in from the germline J gene. The chain uses TRBV12-2 and TRBJ1-3; maybe TRBD1 (6 bases). CDR3 length: 14 residues. Deletions cut 3 bases from V and 0 bases from J, with 8 bases between. CDR1 is SGHLS, CDR2 HYDKME, per germline. The CDR3 protein is CASSMDSSGNTLYF. The sequenced CDR3 bases are TGTGCCAGCTCTATGGACAGTTCTGGAAATACGCTCTAT.